This is a list of T cell receptor beta chains from one sample in a study of human T cells and chemical hapten exposure. A single record per CDR3 protein comes from TCRdb applying MiXCR to the RACE reads. Among roughly 48,000 distinct CDR3 sequences listed, about 4.5% were seen once. Specimen: whole blood. These receptors all come from a human donor in good health. Some clones in this sample may be carry-over from other donors' samples. Both conserved end residues are part of each CDR3. Fields, in order: D gene, V gene, clone size, J gene, CDR3 protein, CDR3 DNA. The D gene is left open where the match is weak. Size values are once, few and many counts, or a class for expanded clones, and some rows have none.

d_gene: TRBD2; v_gene: TRBV20-1; abundance: few; j_gene: TRBJ2-1; CDR3aa: CSARGSGRGNEQFF; CDR3nt: TGCAGTGCTAGAGGAAGCGGGAGGGGAAATGAGCAGTTCTTC
d_gene: NA; v_gene: TRBV28; abundance: many; j_gene: TRBJ2-7; CDR3aa: CASSLGHQSYEQYF; CDR3nt: TGTGCCAGCAGTCTGGGACACCAATCCTACGAGCAGTACTTC
d_gene: TRBD2; v_gene: TRBV6-1; abundance: few; j_gene: TRBJ2-5; CDR3aa: CASKIGLALQETQYF; CDR3nt: TGTGCCAGCAAGATCGGACTAGCGTTACAAGAGACCCAGTACTTC
d_gene: TRBD2; v_gene: TRBV4-1; abundance: many; j_gene: TRBJ2-1; CDR3aa: CASSQDRAGGPRNEQFF; CDR3nt: TGCGCCAGCAGCCAAGATCGGGCGGGAGGGCCGAGAAATGAGCAGTTCTTC
d_gene: NA; v_gene: TRBV28; abundance: many; j_gene: TRBJ1-6; CDR3aa: CASSLRSTGSADYNSPLHF; CDR3nt: TGTGCCAGCAGTTTAAGGTCCACAGGGTCCGCGGACTATAATTCACCCCTCCACTTT
d_gene: TRBD2; v_gene: TRBV2; abundance: many; j_gene: TRBJ2-3; CDR3aa: CASSDSPGLVARDTQYF; CDR3nt: TGTGCCAGCAGTGACTCCCCGGGACTAGTAGCCCGAGATACGCAGTATTTT
d_gene: TRBD2; v_gene: TRBV28; abundance: NA; j_gene: TRBJ2-1; CDR3aa: CARLAGGPYNEQFF; CDR3nt: TGTGCCAGACTAGCGGGAGGGCCCTACAATGAGCAGTTCTTC
d_gene: NA; v_gene: TRBV12-3/TRBV12-4; abundance: many; j_gene: TRBJ2-3; CDR3aa: CAAGGQPTDTQYF; CDR3nt: TGTGCCGCCGGGGGACAGCCCACAGATACGCAGTATTTT
d_gene: TRBD1; v_gene: TRBV28; abundance: few; j_gene: TRBJ2-1; CDR3aa: CASIGTGGAGNEQFF; CDR3nt: TGTGCCAGCATTGGAACAGGGGGCGCGGGGAATGAGCAGTTCTTC
d_gene: TRBD2; v_gene: TRBV29-1; abundance: NA; j_gene: TRBJ2-3; CDR3aa: CSVERGSADTQYF; CDR3nt: TGCAGCGTTGAACGCGGGAGCGCAGATACGCAGTATTTT
d_gene: TRBD2; v_gene: TRBV9; abundance: few; j_gene: TRBJ2-4; CDR3aa: CASSVGPTSETIQYF; CDR3nt: TGTGCCAGCAGCGTAGGACCGACTAGCGAGACCATTCAGTACTTC
d_gene: NA; v_gene: TRBV29-1; abundance: many; j_gene: TRBJ1-5; CDR3aa: CSVGGPMNQPQHF; CDR3nt: TGCAGCGTTGGCGGACCGATGAATCAGCCCCAGCATTTT
d_gene: NA; v_gene: TRBV6-2/TRBV6-3; abundance: many; j_gene: TRBJ2-7; CDR3aa: CASMMGYEQYF; CDR3nt: TGTGCCAGCATGATGGGGTACGAGCAGTACTTC
d_gene: NA; v_gene: TRBV11-2; abundance: many; j_gene: TRBJ2-3; CDR3aa: CASSLDRWDMSNTQYF; CDR3nt: TGTGCCAGCAGCTTAGATCGATGGGACATGTCCAATACGCAGTATTTT
d_gene: NA; v_gene: TRBV7-3; abundance: NA; j_gene: TRBJ2-2; CDR3aa: CASSLKGTNTGELFF; CDR3nt: TGTGCCAGCAGCTTAAAGGGGACGAACACCGGGGAGCTGTTTTTT
d_gene: TRBD1; v_gene: TRBV10-2; abundance: many; j_gene: TRBJ1-5; CDR3aa: CASRGRGPLNQPQHF; CDR3nt: TGCGCCAGCAGAGGCAGGGGGCCCTTGAATCAGCCCCAGCATTTT
d_gene: NA; v_gene: TRBV6-5; abundance: many; j_gene: TRBJ1-2; CDR3aa: CASRRTSRTYGYTF; CDR3nt: TGTGCCAGCAGGAGGACATCTCGGACCTATGGCTACACCTTC
d_gene: NA; v_gene: TRBV6-5; abundance: many; j_gene: TRBJ2-5; CDR3aa: CASSYSGGNQETQYF; CDR3nt: TGTGCCAGCAGTTACTCAGGGGGAAATCAAGAGACCCAGTACTTC
d_gene: NA; v_gene: TRBV14; abundance: NA; j_gene: TRBJ2-3; CDR3aa: CASSSLALRTDTQYF; CDR3nt: TGTGCCAGCAGCTCACTAGCCCTACGCACAGATACGCAGTATTTT
d_gene: TRBD2; v_gene: TRBV12-3/TRBV12-4; abundance: NA; j_gene: TRBJ2-7; CDR3aa: CASLTGLAGGREQYF; CDR3nt: TGTGCCAGCCTAACAGGACTAGCGGGAGGGCGCGAGCAGTACTTC
d_gene: TRBD1; v_gene: TRBV6-6; abundance: many; j_gene: TRBJ1-1; CDR3aa: CASTDRVRAFF; CDR3nt: TGTGCCAGCACGGACAGGGTGAGAGCTTTCTTT
d_gene: NA; v_gene: TRBV9; abundance: many; j_gene: TRBJ1-2; CDR3aa: CASTRRGDSYGYTF; CDR3nt: TGTGCCAGCACCCGTAGAGGGGACTCCTATGGCTACACCTTC
d_gene: NA; v_gene: TRBV24-1; abundance: NA; j_gene: TRBJ2-3; CDR3aa: CATRGGATDTQYF; CDR3nt: TGTGCCACACGAGGAGGGGCCACAGATACGCAGTATTTT
d_gene: NA; v_gene: TRBV10-2; abundance: many; j_gene: TRBJ2-7; CDR3aa: CASNQGSTYEQYF; CDR3nt: TGCGCCAGCAATCAGGGGTCGACCTACGAGCAGTACTTC
d_gene: TRBD1; v_gene: TRBV7-2; abundance: many; j_gene: TRBJ2-2; CDR3aa: CASSSTGGTGELFF; CDR3nt: TGTGCCAGCAGCTCGACAGGGGGCACCGGGGAGCTGTTTTTT
d_gene: NA; v_gene: TRBV6-1; abundance: many; j_gene: TRBJ2-1; CDR3aa: CASDWLSSYNEQFF; CDR3nt: TGTGCCAGCGATTGGCTCAGCTCCTACAATGAGCAGTTCTTC
d_gene: TRBD1; v_gene: TRBV28; abundance: few; j_gene: TRBJ2-5; CDR3aa: CASRVFPGTGGIPPLQETQYF; CDR3nt: TGTGCCAGCAGAGTTTTCCCCGGGACAGGGGGGATCCCCCCCCTCCAAGAGACCCAGTACTTC
d_gene: TRBD2; v_gene: TRBV20-1; abundance: many; j_gene: TRBJ2-7; CDR3aa: CSARDETSGAARYF; CDR3nt: TGCAGTGCTAGAGATGAGACTAGCGGGGCCGCCCGGTACTTC
d_gene: NA; v_gene: TRBV24-1; abundance: many; j_gene: TRBJ1-5; CDR3aa: CATSDPRGPRQPQHF; CDR3nt: TGTGCCACCAGTGACCCTAGGGGTCCCCGTCAGCCCCAGCATTTT
d_gene: NA; v_gene: TRBV28; abundance: many; j_gene: TRBJ2-7; CDR3aa: CASSRYEQYF; CDR3nt: TGTGCCAGCAGCCGCTACGAGCAGTACTTC
d_gene: NA; v_gene: TRBV11-2; abundance: many; j_gene: TRBJ2-1; CDR3aa: CASREGPSSYNEQFF; CDR3nt: TGTGCCAGCAGAGAGGGGCCGAGCTCCTACAATGAGCAGTTCTTC
d_gene: TRBD1; v_gene: TRBV28; abundance: NA; j_gene: TRBJ1-1; CDR3aa: CAIAGTGSFEAFF; CDR3nt: TGTGCCATCGCGGGGACAGGGTCGTTTGAAGCTTTCTTT
d_gene: NA; v_gene: TRBV11-2; abundance: many; j_gene: TRBJ1-1; CDR3aa: CASSPPKRRLAFF; CDR3nt: TGTGCCAGCAGCCCTCCCAAGCGTCGCCTGGCTTTCTTT
d_gene: NA; v_gene: TRBV28; abundance: many; j_gene: TRBJ2-1; CDR3aa: CASSPPGNFRNEQFF; CDR3nt: TGTGCCAGCAGCCCTCCAGGGAATTTTAGGAATGAGCAGTTCTTC
d_gene: NA; v_gene: TRBV12-2; abundance: many; j_gene: TRBJ1-5; CDR3aa: CASRLPPRQGWQPQHF; CDR3nt: TGTGCAAGTCGCTTGCCCCCTCGACAGGGTTGGCAGCCCCAGCATTTT
d_gene: NA; v_gene: TRBV28; abundance: NA; j_gene: TRBJ1-5; CDR3aa: CASSLSRVYNQPQHF; CDR3nt: TGTGCCAGCAGTTTATCCAGGGTATACAATCAGCCCCAGCATTTT
d_gene: NA; v_gene: TRBV13; abundance: NA; j_gene: TRBJ2-3; CDR3aa: CASSEKDTQYF; CDR3nt: TGTGCCAGCAGCGAGAAGGATACGCAGTATTTT
d_gene: NA; v_gene: TRBV12-3/TRBV12-4; abundance: many; j_gene: TRBJ2-7; CDR3aa: CASSRGIQGAYEQYF; CDR3nt: TGTGCCAGCAGTCGGGGGATCCAGGGGGCCTACGAGCAGTACTTC
d_gene: NA; v_gene: TRBV7-2; abundance: many; j_gene: TRBJ2-5; CDR3aa: CASSLGGLAAKETQYF; CDR3nt: TGTGCCAGCAGCCTGGGGGGGCTAGCGGCTAAAGAGACCCAGTACTTC
d_gene: NA; v_gene: TRBV27; abundance: NA; j_gene: TRBJ2-5; CDR3aa: CASTPTPDHSGTQYF; CDR3nt: TGTGCCAGCACCCCCACCCCGGATCACAGCGGGACCCAGTACTTC
d_gene: TRBD1; v_gene: TRBV9; abundance: NA; j_gene: TRBJ1-3; CDR3aa: CASSADRDLSGNTIYF; CDR3nt: TGTGCCAGCAGCGCGGACAGGGACCTCTCTGGAAACACCATATATTTT
d_gene: NA; v_gene: TRBV10-3; abundance: NA; j_gene: TRBJ1-2; CDR3aa: CASMDKLTNYGYTF; CDR3nt: TGTGCCTCAATGGACAAGCTTACTAACTATGGCTACACCTTC
d_gene: NA; v_gene: TRBV4-2; abundance: NA; j_gene: TRBJ1-1; CDR3aa: CASSQDGGTEAFF; CDR3nt: TGTGCCAGCAGCCAAGATGGTGGCACTGAAGCTTTCTTT
d_gene: NA; v_gene: TRBV5-1; abundance: few; j_gene: TRBJ2-2; CDR3aa: CASRFQVDGTGELFF; CDR3nt: TGCGCCAGCCGATTCCAGGTGGATGGCACCGGGGAGCTGTTTTTT